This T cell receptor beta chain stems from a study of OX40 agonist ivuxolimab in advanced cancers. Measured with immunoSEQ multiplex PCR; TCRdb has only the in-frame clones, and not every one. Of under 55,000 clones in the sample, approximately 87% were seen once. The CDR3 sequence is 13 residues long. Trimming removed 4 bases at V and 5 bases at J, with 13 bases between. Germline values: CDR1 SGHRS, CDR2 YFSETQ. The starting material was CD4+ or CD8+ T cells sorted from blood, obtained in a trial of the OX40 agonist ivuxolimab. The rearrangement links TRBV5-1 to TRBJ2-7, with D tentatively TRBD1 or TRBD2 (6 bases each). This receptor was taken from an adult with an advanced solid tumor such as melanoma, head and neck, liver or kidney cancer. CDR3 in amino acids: CASSEQGGHEQYF. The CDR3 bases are TGCGCCAGCAGCGAACAGGGAGGCCACGAGCAGTACTTC.